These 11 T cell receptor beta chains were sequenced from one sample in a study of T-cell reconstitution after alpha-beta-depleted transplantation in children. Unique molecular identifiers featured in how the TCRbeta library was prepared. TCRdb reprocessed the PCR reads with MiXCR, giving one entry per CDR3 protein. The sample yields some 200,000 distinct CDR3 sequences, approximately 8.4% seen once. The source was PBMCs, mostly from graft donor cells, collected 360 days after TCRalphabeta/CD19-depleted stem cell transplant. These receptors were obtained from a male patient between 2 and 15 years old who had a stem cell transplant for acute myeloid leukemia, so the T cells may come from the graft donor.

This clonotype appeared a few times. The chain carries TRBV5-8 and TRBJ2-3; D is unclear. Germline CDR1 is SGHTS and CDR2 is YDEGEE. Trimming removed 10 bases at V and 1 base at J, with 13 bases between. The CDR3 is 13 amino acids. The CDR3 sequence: CARTRTGTDTQYF. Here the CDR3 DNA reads TGTGCCCGAACCCGGACCGGCACAGATACGCAGTATTTT.

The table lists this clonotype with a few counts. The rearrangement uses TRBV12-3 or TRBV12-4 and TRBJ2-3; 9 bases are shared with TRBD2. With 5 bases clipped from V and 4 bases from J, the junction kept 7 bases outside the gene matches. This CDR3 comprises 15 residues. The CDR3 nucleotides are TGTGCCAGCAGTATCGCGACTAGCGGTGCAGATACGCAGTATTTT. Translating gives CASSIATSGADTQYF.

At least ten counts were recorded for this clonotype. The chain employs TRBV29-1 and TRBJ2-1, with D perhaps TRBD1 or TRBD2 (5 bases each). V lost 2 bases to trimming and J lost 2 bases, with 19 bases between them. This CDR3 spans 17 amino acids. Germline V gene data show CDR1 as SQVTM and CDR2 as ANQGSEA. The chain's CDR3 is CSVEPSSGQGPYNEQFF. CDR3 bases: TGCAGCGTTGAACCCTCCTCGGGGCAGGGACCCTACAATGAGCAGTTCTTC.

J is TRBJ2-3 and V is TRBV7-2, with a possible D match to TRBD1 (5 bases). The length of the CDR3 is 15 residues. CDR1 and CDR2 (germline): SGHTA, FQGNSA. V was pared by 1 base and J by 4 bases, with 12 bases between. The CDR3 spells CASSLVGAGSDTQYF. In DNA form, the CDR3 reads TGTGCCAGCAGCTTAGTTGGGGCAGGCTCAGATACGCAGTATTTT.

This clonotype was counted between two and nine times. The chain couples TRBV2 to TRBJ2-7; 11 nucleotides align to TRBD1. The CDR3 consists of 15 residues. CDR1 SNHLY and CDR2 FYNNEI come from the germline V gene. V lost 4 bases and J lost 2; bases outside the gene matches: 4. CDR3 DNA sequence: TGTGCCAGCAGTGGGGCGGGACAGGGGGCCTACGAGCAGTACTTC. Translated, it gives CASSGAGQGAYEQYF.

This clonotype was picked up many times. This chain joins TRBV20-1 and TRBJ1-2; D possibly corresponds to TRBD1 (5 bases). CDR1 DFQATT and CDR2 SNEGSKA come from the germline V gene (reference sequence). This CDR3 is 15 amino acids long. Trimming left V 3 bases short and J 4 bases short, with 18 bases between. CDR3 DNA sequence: TGCAGTGCTAGCGGAACCGGGACCGAACTCTATGGCTACACCTTC. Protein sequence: CSASGTGTELYGYTF.

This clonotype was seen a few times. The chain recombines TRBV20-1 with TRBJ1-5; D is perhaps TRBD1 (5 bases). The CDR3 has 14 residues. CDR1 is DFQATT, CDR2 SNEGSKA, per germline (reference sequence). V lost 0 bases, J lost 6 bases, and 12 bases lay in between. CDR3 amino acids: CSARDGGRRQPQHF. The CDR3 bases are TGCAGTGCTAGAGATGGGGGGAGGCGTCAGCCCCAGCATTTT.

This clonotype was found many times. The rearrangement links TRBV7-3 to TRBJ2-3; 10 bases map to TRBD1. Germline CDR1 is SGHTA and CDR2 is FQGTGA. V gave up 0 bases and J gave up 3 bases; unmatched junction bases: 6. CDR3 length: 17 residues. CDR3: CASSLTRDRGETDTQYF. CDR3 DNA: TGTGCCAGCAGCTTAACGCGGGACAGGGGTGAGACAGATACGCAGTATTTT.

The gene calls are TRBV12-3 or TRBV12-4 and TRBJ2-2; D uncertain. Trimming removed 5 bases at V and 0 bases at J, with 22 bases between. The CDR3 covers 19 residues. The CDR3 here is CASSPRMRALRANTGELFF. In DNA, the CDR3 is TGTGCCAGCAGTCCCCGGATGCGAGCCTTACGAGCGAACACCGGGGAGCTGTTTTTT.

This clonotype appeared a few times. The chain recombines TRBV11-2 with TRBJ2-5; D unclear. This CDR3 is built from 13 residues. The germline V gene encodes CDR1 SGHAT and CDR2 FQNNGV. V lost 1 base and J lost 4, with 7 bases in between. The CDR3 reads CASSLVGIETQYF. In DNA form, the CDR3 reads TGTGCCAGCAGCTTAGTGGGTATAGAGACCCAGTACTTC.

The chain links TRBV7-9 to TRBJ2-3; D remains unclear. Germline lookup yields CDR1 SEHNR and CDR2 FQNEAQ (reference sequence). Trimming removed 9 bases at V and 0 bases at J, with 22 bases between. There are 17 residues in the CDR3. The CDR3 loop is CARSLTPLWLSTDTQYF. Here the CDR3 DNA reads TGTGCCAGGAGCCTTACGCCCCTCTGGCTTAGCACAGATACGCAGTATTTT.